The 29 T cell receptor beta chains given below trace back to one sample, sequenced in a study of T cell repertoires in ileal Crohn's disease. Time point given: neoterminal ileum biopsy at postoperative endoscopy, about 6 months after surgery. TCRdb's table, derived via immunoSEQ multiplex PCR, lists solely in-frame clones and lacks some. The table lists about 62,000 clones, less than 90% of them singletons. The sequencing input was ileal tissue. These receptors originate from an adult with Crohn's disease.

V and J are TRBV5-1 and TRBJ2-2; TRBD1 is a possible D gene (5 bases). The CDR3 length is 16 residues. The V gene's germline CDR1 is SGHRS and CDR2 YFSETQ. With 0 bases removed from V and 4 bases from J, the gap between germline ends came to 13 bases. CDR3 sequence: CASSLVLGQITGELFF. CDR3 bases: TGCGCCAGCAGCTTGGTGCTCGGACAAATCACCGGGGAGCTGTTTTTT. The whole variable domain, remainder taken from reference TRBV5-1 and TRBJ2-2, is KAGVTQTPRYLIKTRGQQVTLSCSPISGHRSVSWYQQTPGQGLQFLFEYFSETQRNKGNFPGRFSGRQFSNSRSEMNVSTLELGDSALYLCASSLVLGQITGELFFGEGSRLTVL.

This clone has just one count. The junction departs from germline at one end; a sequencing error may be responsible. The chain uses TRBV7-7 and TRBJ2-2, with 7 nucleotides matching TRBD2. The CDR3 is 15 amino acids. From germline, CDR1 is SSHAT and CDR2 FNYEAQ (reference sequence). CDR3: CASSRERDRTGELFF. CDR3 bases: TGTGCTAGCAGCCGAGAGCGGGATAGAACCGGGGAGCTGTTTTTT.

The chain combines TRBV28 with TRBJ1-1, with D maybe TRBD1 (6 bases). The germline V and J ends were trimmed by 3 bases and 10 bases, with 15 bases remaining between them. CDR1 and CDR2 (germline): MDHEN, SYDVKM. This CDR3 comprises 13 residues. The CDR3 loop reads CASSLNRNRVAFF. In DNA, the CDR3 is TGTGCCAGCAGTTTGAACCGGAACAGGGTAGCTTTCTTT.

The CDR3 reads CASSPETEANYGYTF. The DNA for the CDR3 is TGCGCCAGCAGTCCCGAGACAGAAGCTAACTATGGCTACACCTTC. V usage is TRBV5-1 and J usage is TRBJ1-2, with D possibly TRBD1 on 5 matching bases. This CDR3 comprises 15 residues. V was pared by 5 bases and J by 0 bases, with 14 bases between. CDR1 is SGHRS and CDR2 is YFSETQ in the germline V gene.

V gene TRBV28 combines with J gene TRBJ2-7; weak D call: TRBD2 (7 bases). Germline V gene sequence: CDR1 MDHEN, CDR2 SYDVKM. The length of the CDR3 is 18 residues. V was cut by 3 bases and J by 4 bases, with 25 bases left in between. CDR3 DNA: TGTGCCAGCAGTTTGGGGGGAGGGGGTCCGGGTCAGGGGTACGAGCAGTACGTC. It specifies CASSLGGGGPGQGYEQYV.

V gene TRBV5-5 combines with J gene TRBJ2-1, with D tentatively TRBD2 (6 bases). CDR3 length: 16 residues. V dropped 4 bases and J dropped 7 bases, with 21 bases sitting between them. The germline V gene has CDR1 SGHKS and CDR2 YYEKEE (reference sequence). CDR3 in DNA: TGTGCCAGCAGCCATTCCCCCGGGGGTGGTGTAAATGAGCAGTTCTTC. Its protein is CASSHSPGGGVNEQFF.

The gene calls are TRBV5-6 and TRBJ1-4; D is unclear. The V gene lost 4 bases and the J gene lost 5 bases, with 18 bases spanning the gap. The germline V gene encodes CDR1 SGHDT and CDR2 YYEEEE. The CDR3 contains 16 residues. CDR3 bases: TGTGCCAGCAGCGGCGATCGACATGCAGTGAATGAAAAACTGTTTTTT. Translation gives CASSGDRHAVNEKLFF. The whole variable domain, remainder taken from reference TRBV5-6 and TRBJ1-4, is DAGVTQSPTHLIKTRGQQVTLRCSPKSGHDTVSWYQQALGQGPQFIFQYYEEEERQRGNFPDRFSGHQFPNYSSELNVNALLLGDSALYLCASSGDRHAVNEKLFFGSGTQLSVL.

V usage is TRBV29-1 and J usage is TRBJ2-7, with 7 bases that match TRBD2. This CDR3 comprises 13 residues. Germline CDR1 SQVTM, CDR2 ANQGSEA. The trim removed 4 bases at V and 3 bases at J, leaving 6 bases unmatched. As DNA, the CDR3 is TGCAGCGTTGGGGGGGGAATCAACTACGAGCAGTACTTC. Translated, it gives CSVGGGINYEQYF.

The chain carries TRBV6-6 and TRBJ2-7; 7 nucleotides match TRBD1. This CDR3 contains 13 residues. CDR1 and CDR2 from the germline V gene are MNHNY and SVGAGI (reference sequence). V lost 5 bases and J lost 2; bases outside the gene matches: 3. The CDR3 loop is CASSPGTAYEQYF. The DNA for the CDR3 is TGTGCCAGCAGTCCCGGGACAGCCTACGAGCAGTACTTC.

This chain joins TRBV6-5 and TRBJ1-1; 7 nucleotides line up with TRBD1. Germline CDR1 reads MNHEY; CDR2 reads SVGAGI. With V trimmed by 6 bases and J by 6 bases, 7 bases remained unmatched. CDR3 length: 13 residues. CDR3 region: CASRVYRGPEAFF. CDR3 sequence (DNA): TGTGCCAGCAGGGTCTACAGGGGACCTGAAGCTTTCTTT.

This clone was detected a few times. The CDR3 DNA reads as TGTGCCAGCAGCCCGGGACTAGCGGGGCTAGGGACCCAGTACTTC. This translates into CASSPGLAGLGTQYF. The rearrangement links TRBV5-4 to TRBJ2-5, with TRBD2 identical over 13 bases. The CDR3 is 15 amino acids. V gave up 4 bases and J gave up 7 bases; unmatched junction bases: 7. Germline V gene sequence: CDR1 SGHNT, CDR2 YYREEE (reference sequence).

The V and J genes are TRBV2 and TRBJ2-7, with 13 bases matching TRBD2. Germline V gene data show CDR1 as SNHLY and CDR2 as FYNNEI. V was pared by 6 bases and J by 6 bases, with 2 bases of the junction left unmatched. The CDR3 sequence is 13 residues long. The CDR3 sequence: CASRRTSGGEQYV. DNA for the CDR3: TGTGCCAGCAGGAGGACTAGCGGGGGCGAGCAGTACGTC.

This sequence joins TRBV4-1 and TRBJ1-2; D perhaps matches TRBD1 (6 bases). In germline, CDR1 is MGHRA, CDR2 YSYEKL. CDR3 length: 13 amino acids. V lost 2 bases and J 5 bases, leaving 9 bases between the germline ends. CDR3: CASSQSQGYGYTF. CDR3 in DNA: TGCGCCAGCAGCCAATCGCAGGGGTATGGCTACACCTTC.

The CDR3 sequence: CASSPDRAISGNTIYF. The CDR3 nucleotides read TGTGCCAGCAGCCCCGACAGGGCAATCTCTGGAAACACCATATATTTT. This chain links TRBV5-4 with TRBJ1-3, with 7 nucleotides matching TRBD1. V shed 4 bases and J 0 bases; nucleotides not matched to a gene: 7. CDR3 length: 16 amino acids. Germline V gives CDR1 SGHNT, CDR2 YYREEE (reference sequence).

The chain uses TRBV5-1 and TRBJ2-5; TRBD2 aligns across 10 bases. V shed 2 bases, J shed 5 bases, and the junction held 12 bases outside the gene matches. CDR1 and CDR2 from the germline V gene are SGHRS and YFSETQ. The CDR3 consists of 17 residues. CDR3 nucleotides: TGCGCCAGCAGCTTAGATATCGGGACTAGCGTTTTGGAGACCCAGTACTTC. It specifies CASSLDIGTSVLETQYF. Variable domain in full (rest from reference TRBV5-1 and TRBJ2-5): KAGVTQTPRYLIKTRGQQVTLSCSPISGHRSVSWYQQTPGQGLQFLFEYFSETQRNKGNFPGRFSGRQFSNSRSEMNVSTLELGDSALYLCASSLDIGTSVLETQYFGPGTRLLVL.

The chain employs TRBV5-1 and TRBJ2-2; 11 bases map to TRBD2. The CDR3 contains 17 residues. Per germline, CDR1 SGHRS and CDR2 YFSETQ. The V and J ends lost 4 bases and 4 bases, in that order; junction bases with no gene match: 9. CDR3 in DNA: TGCGCCAGCAGCACCACCGGGACTAGCGGCCTCACCGGGGAGCTGTTTTTT. This translates into CASSTTGTSGLTGELFF.

The chain joins TRBV30 to TRBJ1-2; TRBD1 agrees at 9 bases. The ends lost 8 bases at V and 7 bases at J; junction bases unmatched: 5. Germline V gene lookup returns CDR1 GTSNPN and CDR2 SVGIG (reference sequence). The CDR3 is 11 amino acids. The CDR3 sequence is CALTTGGGYTF. Here the CDR3 DNA reads TGTGCCCTAACGACAGGGGGTGGCTACACCTTC.

The chain couples TRBV19 to TRBJ2-7; D is unclear. V shed 1 base and J shed 4 bases, with 8 bases lying between them. The length of the CDR3 is 13 residues. The germline CDR1 and CDR2 sequences are LNHDA and SQIVND (reference sequence). DNA of the CDR3: TGTGCCAGTAGTATAGTTCCAGGATACGAGCAGTACTTC. Translation: CASSIVPGYEQYF.

This chain connects TRBV7-6 to TRBJ2-3; the match to TRBD1 covers 9 bases. V lost 5 bases, J lost 2 bases, and 14 bases stayed unmatched. This CDR3 is 18 amino acids long. Germline CDR1 and CDR2: SGHVS and FNYEAQ. The DNA for the CDR3 is TGTGCCAGCAGCCCCATCCCGGGACAGGGCGCCTCCACAGATACGCAGTATTTT. It is translated as CASSPIPGQGASTDTQYF.

The chain combines TRBV7-9 with TRBJ2-2; 7 bases are a match to TRBD2. CDR1 is SEHNR and CDR2 is FQNEAQ in the germline V gene (reference sequence). Unmatched junction bases numbered 9, after V lost 5 bases and J lost 3 bases. The CDR3 totals 16 residues. CDR3 sequence reads: CASSSLRGKYTGELFF. CDR3 coding DNA: TGTGCCAGCAGCAGCTTGCGGGGGAAATACACCGGGGAGCTGTTTTTT.

The V and J genes are TRBV20-1 and TRBJ1-2; no clear D gene. The germline V gene encodes CDR1 DFQATT and CDR2 SNEGSKA (reference sequence). With 5 bases removed from V and 8 bases from J, the gap between germline ends came to 9 bases. The CDR3 sequence is 10 residues long. The CDR3 region has the DNA TGCAGTGCTGGCAGTGTGGGCTACACCTTC. Translation gives CSAGSVGYTF.

CDR3 in DNA: TGTGCCAGTCAAACGCCCACGCAGGGATTCGTCTACGAGCAGTACGTC. Translating it yields CASQTPTQGFVYEQYV. This chain uses TRBV19 with TRBJ2-7; D might be TRBD1 (5 bases). CDR3 length equals 16 residues. Trimming stripped 8 bases from V and 3 bases from J, with 23 bases between. Germline-derived CDR1 and CDR2 are LNHDA and SQIVND (reference sequence).

The chain has TRBV10-2 and TRBJ1-2; possible D gene TRBD1, 5 bases. V was cut by 4 bases and J by 8 bases, with 17 bases left in between. CDR3 size: 14 residues. Germline V CDR1 and CDR2: WSHSY, SAAADI. This chain's CDR3 is CASSAVTGTLGYTF. In nucleotides, the CDR3 is TGCGCCAGCAGTGCGGTTACCGGGACTTTAGGCTACACCTTC.

V and J are TRBV27 and TRBJ2-2; tentative D call: TRBD1 (6 bases). Trimming took off 7 bases at V and 0 bases at J, with 18 bases between the two ends. Germline lookup yields CDR1 MNHEY and CDR2 SMNVEV (reference sequence). This CDR3 has 17 amino acids. CDR3 nucleotides: TGTGCCAGCACGATAATGGCCCAGGGGCCGAACACCGGGGAGCTGTTTTTT. Its protein is CASTIMAQGPNTGELFF.

This chain joins TRBV28 and TRBJ1-2; tentative D call: TRBD1 (6 bases). The CDR3 consists of 12 residues. Germline V CDR1 and CDR2: MDHEN, SYDVKM. V was trimmed by 4 bases and J by 3 bases, leaving 6 bases between them. The CDR3 here is CASSYRDYGYTF. CDR3 coding DNA: TGTGCCAGCAGTTACAGGGACTATGGCTACACCTTC.

The rearrangement joins TRBV21-1 to TRBJ1-4; the D segment call TRBD1 is taken from the table without a DNA check. TRBV21-1 is a pseudogene segment. The CDR3 has 14 residues. The CDR3 DNA follows: TGTGCCAGCCGCAACAGGGGCAGATCTGAAAAACTGTTTTTT. Translation: CASRNRGRSEKLFF.

CDR3 sequence: CAIQTGSNEKLFF. CDR3 in DNA: TGTGCCATTCAGACAGGCTCTAATGAAAAACTGTTTTTT. V usage is TRBV2 and J usage is TRBJ1-4; D possibly corresponds to TRBD1 (6 bases). V was cut by 10 bases and J by 3 bases, with 12 bases left in between. The germline V gene has CDR1 SNHLY and CDR2 FYNNEI. The CDR3 loop spans 13 amino acids.

This chain uses TRBV4-1 with TRBJ2-5; TRBD2 matches at 13 bases. V lost 1 base and J lost 4; bases outside the gene matches: 9. The CDR3 totals 18 residues. The V gene's germline CDR1 is MGHRA and CDR2 YSYEKL. The CDR3, as DNA: TGCGCCAGCAGCCAAGGAACTAGCGGGGGGGCAGCGGGAGAGACCCAGTACTTC. Protein: CASSQGTSGGAAGETQYF.

The chain is built from TRBV7-9 and TRBJ2-1; TRBD1 might be the D (7 bases). V was shortened by 5 bases and J by 8 bases, with 31 bases between the two germline ends. Per germline, CDR1 SEHNR and CDR2 FQNEAQ (reference sequence). The CDR3 extends over 19 amino acids. CDR3 nucleotides: TGTGCCAGCAGCGATCCCGAATCGGCAGGGGGGCTTATTGGCGATGAGCAGTTCTTC. Translating it yields CASSDPESAGGLIGDEQFF.